This record concerns one TCR beta chain sequence. The data are from a study of blood T cell repertoires in COVID-19. Authors' data handling: Amplification of reference gene primers provided the estimated nucleated cell counts. Repertoires were generated with immunoSEQ multiplex PCR, while TCRdb's copy carries only in-frame clones and drops some. That table is the source of V, J and clone size, and D and trimming were worked out from the DNA. This table holds about 280,000 clones, nearly 90% found once. The CDR3 contains 19 residues. V lost 0 bases, J lost 0 bases, and 18 bases lay in between. Sequencing was done on a sample of PBMCs or T cells enriched from blood (not recorded which). This TCR came from a woman younger than 35 with acute COVID-19. The gene calls are TRBV6-7 and TRBJ1-5, with D maybe TRBD1 (6 bases). TRBV6-7 is given ORF status, its function remaining uncertain. The CDR3 region is CASSYSNKGRGSSNQPQHF. Written as DNA, the CDR3 is TGTGCCAGCAGTTACTCGAATAAAGGCAGGGGTAGTAGCAATCAGCCCCAGCATTTT.